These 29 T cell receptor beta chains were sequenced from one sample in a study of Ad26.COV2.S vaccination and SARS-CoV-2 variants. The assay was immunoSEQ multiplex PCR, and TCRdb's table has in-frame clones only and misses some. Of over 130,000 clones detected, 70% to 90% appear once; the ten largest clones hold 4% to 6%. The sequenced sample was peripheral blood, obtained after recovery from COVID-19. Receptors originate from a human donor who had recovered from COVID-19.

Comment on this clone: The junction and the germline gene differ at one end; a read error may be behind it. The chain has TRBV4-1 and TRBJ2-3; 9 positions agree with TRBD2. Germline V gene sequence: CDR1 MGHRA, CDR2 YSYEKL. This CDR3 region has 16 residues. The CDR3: CASSQGIAGAQVTVRF. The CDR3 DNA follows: TGCGCCAGCAGCCAAGGCATAGCGGGGGCCCAGGTAACGGTTCGTTTT.

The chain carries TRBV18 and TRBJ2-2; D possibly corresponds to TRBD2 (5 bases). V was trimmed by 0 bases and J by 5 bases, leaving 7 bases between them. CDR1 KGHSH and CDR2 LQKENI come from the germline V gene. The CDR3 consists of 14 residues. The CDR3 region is CASSPPSATGELFF. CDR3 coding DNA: TGTGCCAGCTCACCACCTAGCGCAACCGGGGAGCTGTTTTTT.

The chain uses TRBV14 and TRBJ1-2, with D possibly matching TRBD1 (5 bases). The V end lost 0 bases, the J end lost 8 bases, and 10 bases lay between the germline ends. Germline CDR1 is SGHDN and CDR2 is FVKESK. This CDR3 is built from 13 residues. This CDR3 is CASSQEGTWGYTF. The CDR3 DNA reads TGTGCCAGCAGCCAAGAGGGGACTTGGGGCTACACCTTC.

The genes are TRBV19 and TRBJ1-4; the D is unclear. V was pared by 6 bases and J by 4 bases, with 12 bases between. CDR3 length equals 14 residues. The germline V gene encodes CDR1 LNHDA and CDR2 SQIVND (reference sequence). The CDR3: CASSPGGSNEKLFF. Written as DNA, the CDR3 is TGTGCCAGTAGCCCGGGAGGTAGTAATGAAAAACTGTTTTTT.

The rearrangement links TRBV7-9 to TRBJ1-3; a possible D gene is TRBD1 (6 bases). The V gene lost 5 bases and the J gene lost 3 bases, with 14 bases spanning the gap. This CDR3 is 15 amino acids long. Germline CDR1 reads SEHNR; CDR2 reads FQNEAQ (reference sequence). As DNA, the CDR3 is TGTGCCAGCAGCACTACAGGGAGGGATGGAAACACCATATATTTT. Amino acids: CASSTTGRDGNTIYF.

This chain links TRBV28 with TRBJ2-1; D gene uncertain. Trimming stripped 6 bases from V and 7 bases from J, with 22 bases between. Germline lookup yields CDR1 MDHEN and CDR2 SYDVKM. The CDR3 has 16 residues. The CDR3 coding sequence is TGTGCCAGCAGCAAACTGACATCCCTGGTTTGGAATGAGCAGTTCTTC. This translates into CASSKLTSLVWNEQFF.

This chain's CDR3 is CASSKRVDGNTIYF. CDR3 sequence (DNA): TGTGCCAGCAGCAAGCGGGTTGACGGAAACACCATATATTTT. The gene calls are TRBV3-1 (or the pseudogene TRBV3-2) and TRBJ1-3; D remains ambiguous. The CDR3 runs to 14 residues. Trimming shortened V by 5 bases and J by 4 bases, and 12 bases separated the two germline ends. Per the germline V gene, CDR1 is LGHDT and CDR2 is YNNKEL (reference sequence).

CDR3 sequence: CASSQDPYLKGLETQYF. The DNA of the CDR3 is TGTGCCAGCAGCCAAGATCCATATTTAAAGGGCTTAGAGACCCAGTACTTC. This chain links TRBV14 with TRBJ2-5; D uncertain. Per the germline V gene, CDR1 is SGHDN and CDR2 is FVKESK. This CDR3 is built from 17 residues. V gave up 0 bases and J gave up 4 bases, with 18 bases separating them.

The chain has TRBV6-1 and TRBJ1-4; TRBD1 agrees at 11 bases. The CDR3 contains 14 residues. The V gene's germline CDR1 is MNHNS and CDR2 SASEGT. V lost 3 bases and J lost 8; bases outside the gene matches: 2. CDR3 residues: CASSEGQGEEKLFF. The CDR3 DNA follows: TGTGCCAGCAGTGAGGGACAGGGGGAAGAAAAACTGTTTTTT.

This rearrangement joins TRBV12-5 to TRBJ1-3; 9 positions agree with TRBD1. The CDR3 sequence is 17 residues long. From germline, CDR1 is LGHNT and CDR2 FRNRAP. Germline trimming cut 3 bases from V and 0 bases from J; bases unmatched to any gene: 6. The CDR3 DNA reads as TGTGCTAGTGGTTTCAGTCTGGGACAGGGCTCTGGAAACACCATATATTTT. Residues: CASGFSLGQGSGNTIYF.

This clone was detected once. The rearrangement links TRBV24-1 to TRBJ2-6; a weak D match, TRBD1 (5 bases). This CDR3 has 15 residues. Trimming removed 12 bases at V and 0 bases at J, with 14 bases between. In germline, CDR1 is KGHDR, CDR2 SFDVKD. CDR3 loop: CASQGSGSGANVLTF. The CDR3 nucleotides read TGTGCCTCCCAGGGTTCCGGCTCTGGGGCCAACGTCCTGACTTTC.

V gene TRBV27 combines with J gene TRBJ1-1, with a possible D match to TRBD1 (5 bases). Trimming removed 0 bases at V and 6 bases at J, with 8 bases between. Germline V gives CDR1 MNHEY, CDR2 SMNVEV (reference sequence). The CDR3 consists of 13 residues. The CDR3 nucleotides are TGTGCCAGCAGTTTATCAGGGGCGGCTGAAGCTTTCTTT. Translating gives CASSLSGAAEAFF.

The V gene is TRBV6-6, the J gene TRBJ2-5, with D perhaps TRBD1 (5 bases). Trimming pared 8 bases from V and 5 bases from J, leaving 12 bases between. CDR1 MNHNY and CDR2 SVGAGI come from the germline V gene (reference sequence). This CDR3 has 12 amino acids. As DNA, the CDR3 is TGTGCCAGCCGCACAGGTCGCGAGACCCAGTACTTC. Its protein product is CASRTGRETQYF.

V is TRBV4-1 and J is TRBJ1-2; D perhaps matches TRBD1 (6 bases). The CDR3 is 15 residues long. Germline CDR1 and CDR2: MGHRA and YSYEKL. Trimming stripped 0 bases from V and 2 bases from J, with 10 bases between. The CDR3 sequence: CASSQEQTGNYGYTF. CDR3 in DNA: TGCGCCAGCAGCCAAGAACAAACAGGGAACTATGGCTACACCTTC.

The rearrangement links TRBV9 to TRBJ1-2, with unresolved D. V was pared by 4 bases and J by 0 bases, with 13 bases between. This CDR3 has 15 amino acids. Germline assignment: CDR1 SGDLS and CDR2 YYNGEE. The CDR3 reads CASSIGFGANYGYTF. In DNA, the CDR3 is TGTGCCAGCAGCATAGGGTTCGGTGCTAACTATGGCTACACCTTC.

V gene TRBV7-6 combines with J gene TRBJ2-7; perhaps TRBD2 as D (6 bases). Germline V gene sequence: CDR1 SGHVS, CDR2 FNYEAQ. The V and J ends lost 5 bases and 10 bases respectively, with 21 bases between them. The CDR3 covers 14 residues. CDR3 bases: TGTGCCAGCAGCCCCGGACTACCAGGACCCCTACAGTACTTC. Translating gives CASSPGLPGPLQYF. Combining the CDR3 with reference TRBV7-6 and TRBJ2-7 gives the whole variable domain GAGVSQSPRYKVTKRGQDVALRCDPISGHVSLYWYRQALGQGPEFLTYFNYEAQQDKSGLPNDRFSAERPEGSISTLTIQRTEQRDSAMYRCASSPGLPGPLQYFGPGTRLTVT.

The CDR3, as DNA: TGTGCCAGCAGTGACGGCCAGGGGGCGACTGGCTACACCTTC. It is translated as CASSDGQGATGYTF. The chain combines TRBV2 with TRBJ1-2, with 8 bases aligning to TRBD1. The CDR3 loop spans 14 amino acids. The V and J ends lost 3 bases and 7 bases, in that order; junction bases with no gene match: 7. Germline lookup yields CDR1 SNHLY and CDR2 FYNNEI.

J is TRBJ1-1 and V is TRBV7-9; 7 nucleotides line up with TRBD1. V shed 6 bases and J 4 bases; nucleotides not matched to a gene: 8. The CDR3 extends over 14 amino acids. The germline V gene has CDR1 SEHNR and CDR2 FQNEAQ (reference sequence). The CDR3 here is CASSPTGAGTEAFF. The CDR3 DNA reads TGTGCCAGCAGTCCAACAGGGGCTGGCACTGAAGCTTTCTTT.

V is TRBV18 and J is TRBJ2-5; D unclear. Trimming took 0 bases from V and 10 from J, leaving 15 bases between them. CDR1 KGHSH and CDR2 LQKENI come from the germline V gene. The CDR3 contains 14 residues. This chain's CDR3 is CASSPPVSPKIQYF. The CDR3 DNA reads TGTGCCAGCTCACCACCGGTATCTCCGAAAATCCAGTACTTC.

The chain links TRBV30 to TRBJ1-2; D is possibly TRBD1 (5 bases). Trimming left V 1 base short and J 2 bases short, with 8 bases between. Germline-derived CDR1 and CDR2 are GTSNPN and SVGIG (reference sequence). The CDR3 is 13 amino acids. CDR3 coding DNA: TGTGCCTGGAGTGCGGACACCAACTATGGCTACACCTTC. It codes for CAWSADTNYGYTF.

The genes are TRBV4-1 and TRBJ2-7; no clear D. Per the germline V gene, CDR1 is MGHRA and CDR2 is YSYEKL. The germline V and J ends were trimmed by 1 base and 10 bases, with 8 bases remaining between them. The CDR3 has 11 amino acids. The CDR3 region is CASSQGEEQYF. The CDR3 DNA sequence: TGCGCCAGCAGCCAAGGGGAAGAACAGTACTTC.

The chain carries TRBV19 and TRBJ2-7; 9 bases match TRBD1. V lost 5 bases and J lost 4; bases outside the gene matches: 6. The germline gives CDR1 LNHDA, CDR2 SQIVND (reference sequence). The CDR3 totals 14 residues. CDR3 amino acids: CASSLGTGLYEQYF. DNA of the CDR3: TGTGCCAGTAGTCTCGGGACAGGGCTATACGAGCAGTACTTC.

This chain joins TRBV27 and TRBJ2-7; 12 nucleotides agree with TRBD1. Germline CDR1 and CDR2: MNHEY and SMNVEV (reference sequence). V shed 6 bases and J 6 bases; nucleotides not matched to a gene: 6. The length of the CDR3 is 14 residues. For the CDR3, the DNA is TGTGCCAGCAGCTCCGGGACAGGGGGCGCCGAGCAGTACTTC. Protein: CASSSGTGGAEQYF.

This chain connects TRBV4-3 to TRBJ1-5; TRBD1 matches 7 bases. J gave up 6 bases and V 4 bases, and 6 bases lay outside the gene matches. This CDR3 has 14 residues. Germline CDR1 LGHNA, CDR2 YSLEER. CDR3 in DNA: TGCGCCAGCAGCCCGACAGGGTCGGGTCAGCCCCAGCATTTT. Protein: CASSPTGSGQPQHF.

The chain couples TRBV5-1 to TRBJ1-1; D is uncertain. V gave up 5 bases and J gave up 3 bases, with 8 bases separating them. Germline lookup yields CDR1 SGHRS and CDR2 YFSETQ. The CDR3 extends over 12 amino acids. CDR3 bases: TGCGCCAGCAGGTTGTGGGACACTGAAGCTTTCTTT. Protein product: CASRLWDTEAFF.

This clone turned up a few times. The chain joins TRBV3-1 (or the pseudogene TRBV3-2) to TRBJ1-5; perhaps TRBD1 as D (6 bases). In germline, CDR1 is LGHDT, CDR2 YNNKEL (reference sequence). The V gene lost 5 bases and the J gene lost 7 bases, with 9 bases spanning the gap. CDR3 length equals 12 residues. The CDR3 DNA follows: TGTGCCAGCAGCGTACAGGGACAGCCCCAGCATTTT. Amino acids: CASSVQGQPQHF.

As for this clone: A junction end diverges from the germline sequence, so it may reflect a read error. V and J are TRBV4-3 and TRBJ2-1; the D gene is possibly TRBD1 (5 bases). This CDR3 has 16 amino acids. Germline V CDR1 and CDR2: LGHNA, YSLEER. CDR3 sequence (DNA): TGCGCCAGCAGCCAAGATACCAGGGTCTTATACAATCAGCAGTTCTTC. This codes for CASSQDTRVLYNQQFF.

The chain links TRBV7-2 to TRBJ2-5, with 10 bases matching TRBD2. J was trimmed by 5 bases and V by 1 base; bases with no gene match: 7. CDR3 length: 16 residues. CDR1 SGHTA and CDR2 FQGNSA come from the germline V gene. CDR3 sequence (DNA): TGTGCCAGCAGCTTAGTGAGCGGGGGGGCCGGGGAGACCCAGTACTTC. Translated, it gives CASSLVSGGAGETQYF.

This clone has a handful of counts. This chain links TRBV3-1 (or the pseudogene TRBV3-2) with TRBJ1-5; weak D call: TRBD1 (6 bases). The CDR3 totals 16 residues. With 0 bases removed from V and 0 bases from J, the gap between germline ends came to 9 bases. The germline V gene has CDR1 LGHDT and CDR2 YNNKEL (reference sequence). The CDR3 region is CASSQDGQNSNQPQHF. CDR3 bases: TGTGCCAGCAGCCAAGATGGACAGAATAGCAATCAGCCCCAGCATTTT.